This TCR beta chain was obtained from a study of blood T cell repertoires in COVID-19. The wider study: The origin of the acute and convalescent COVID-19 samples was the United States, Italy and Spain. Nucleic acid was either cDNA or gDNA, and it came from T cells, B-cell-depleted T cells, or PBMCs.

The authors' processing: Counts of nucleated cells, estimated from reference gene primer amplification, were obtained. The repertoire was sequenced with immunoSEQ multiplex PCR; TCRdb's copy has only in-frame clones and lacks some. From that table come the V and J calls and clone size; the DNA was used to work out D and trimming. The sample records over 150,000 clones, under 95% being singletons. The CDR3 runs to 15 residues. Germline lookup yields CDR1 LGHDT and CDR2 YNNKEL (reference sequence). The V and J ends lost 7 bases and 4 bases, in that order; junction bases with no gene match: 9. This clonotype was sampled from a man aged 50 or older with acute or convalescent COVID-19. The chain recombines TRBV3-1 (or the pseudogene TRBV3-2) with TRBJ2-1, with 8 bases lining up with TRBD1. Sequencing was done on a sample of peripheral blood. DNA for the CDR3: TGTGCCAGCAACACCGGGACAGGTCCATACAATGAGCAGTTCTTC. Translating gives CASNTGTGPYNEQFF.